This T cell receptor (beta chain) came from a study of cytomegalovirus exposure and HLA in healthy donors. PCR primers comprised 60 Vbeta and 13 Jbeta primers. Measured with immunoSEQ multiplex PCR; TCRdb has only the in-frame clones, and not every one. This sample's table has 38,000 or so clones. This CDR3 is built from 13 residues. Between the trimmed V and J ends, which lost 5 bases and 3 bases, there was a span of 9 bases. Germline CDR1 is SGHNT and CDR2 is YYREEE (reference sequence). Sequenced: PBMCs. This chain links TRBV5-4 with TRBJ2-1, with a possible D match to TRBD1 (5 bases). The TCR originated in a young man in good health and CMV-seronegative. The CDR3 reads CASRLDSYNEQFF. In DNA form, the CDR3 reads TGTGCCAGCAGATTAGACAGCTACAATGAGCAGTTCTTC.